Sequencing of this T cell receptor beta chain was carried out in a study of Graves' ophthalmopathy and Graves' hyperthyroidism (dated by TCRdb to 2017 to 2018). About the full investigation: Peripheral blood was collected at initial diagnosis, before any treatment. An independent validation cohort comprised fewer than 20 hyperthyroidism patients and 15 to 17 patients who later progressed from hyperthyroidism to ophthalmopathy. The study used signatures of the TCR beta repertoire to tell Graves' ophthalmopathy apart from Graves' hyperthyroidism and to predict which patients would progress to ophthalmopathy. T-cell repertoires of thyroid tissue and blood were compared in about 6 hyperthyroidism patients. In total, some 130 blood samples were TCR-sequenced: 43 ophthalmopathy, approximately 75 hyperthyroidism and roughly 17 hyperthyroidism-to-ophthalmopathy patients. A discovery set of 100 patients (43 ophthalmopathy, around 57 stable hyperthyroidism) was enrolled to explore V-J signatures distinguishing ophthalmopathy from hyperthyroidism. After sampling, hyperthyroidism patients received methimazole starting at 30 mg daily, and ophthalmopathy patients received high-dose intravenous methylprednisolone. The 100 or so discovery patients were divided at random into training and test sets in a 7:3 ratio. Summary of the overall study and its limitations: In cross-validation, the 13-signature model distinguished ophthalmopathy from stable hyperthyroidism with around 86% sensitivity and about 81% specificity, while in the test set the corresponding values were approximately 80% and 75%. Sample size was not statistically predetermined, and group allocation was not concealed from the investigators. Among expanded thyroid clonotypes with frequency above 0.001, most also showed up in blood, which suggests that blood repertoires may reflect the thyroid immune response. In validation, the model predicted ophthalmopathy progression with nearly 71% sensitivity and roughly 72% specificity; roughly 11 predicted patients were CT-confirmed with GO in a median of approximately six months.

The ophthalmopathy patients had moderately to severely active disease, with a Clinical Activity Score of 3 or higher, a NOSPECS grade of 4 or higher, and a disease duration of less than 3 months. Patients were excluded if they had other autoimmune diseases, uncontrolled infections, pregnancy or lactation. Diagnosis relied on clinical symptoms, serum thyroxine, TRAb, thyroid ultrasound and orbital computed tomography. Using Ficoll-Paque density gradient centrifugation, PBMCs were isolated from 10 ml of fresh peripheral blood. Trizol reagent was used to extract the total RNA, and its quality was then checked on an Agilent 2100 Bioanalyzer. The germline V and J ends show losses of 0 bases and 1 base respectively, and no gene match explains 7 bases of the junction. The germline V gene specifies SGHVS as CDR1 and FQNEAQ as CDR2. Counted from cysteine to phenylalanine, this CDR3 has 17 amino acids. Only the CDR3 DNA stays, 51 bases, in frame from base 1.

Concerning this clonotype itself: Its binding antigen is unknown. Per-base qualities were not stored, and no clone one base away is much larger.

For repertoire sequencing, TCR beta CDR3 regions were amplified from RNA transcripts. The first round of RT-PCR was done with HTBI primers and the Qiagen OneStep RT-PCR kit, and was followed by a second round of multiplex PCR, then size selection and purification. The libraries underwent paired-end sequencing with 100 bp reads on an Illumina HiSeq2000. Per the source publication's procedure: SOAPnuke was used to process the reads, removing any read that contained adapters or uncalled bases, had a mean Phred below 15, or lacked an exact match to the constant primer or identifier. COPE v1.2.5 was used to merge the high-quality paired reads. Each unique nucleotide sequence was defined as a clonotype, and clonotypes were aligned to IMGT TRB V, D and J references with MiTCR v1.1. Only V-J combinations with frequency above 0.0001 were analysed, covering more than 99% of repertoires. A TCR clonal expansion and chaos score per V-J combination was defined as the ratio of F50 clonal expansion to chaos observed in the TCRdist matrix. Welch's t-statistics and random forest were used to reduce features to about 13 V-J combinations, which were fed into a naive Bayes classifier. The Morisita-Horn index was used to measure how similar the thyroid and blood repertoires were. The public reads were reprocessed in TCRdb via fastp at Q25 and MiXCR, keeping in-frame beta chains. Entries that share a CDR3 protein sequence are merged under the most common genes and DNA. TCRdb, not the authors, supplied the V and J calls. This sample holds 150,000 to 200,000 distinct CDR3 sequences; approximately 40% were observed only once. The biggest ten clones account for roughly 8.9% of the sample.

Recombination joined TRBV7-8 with TRBJ2-7, with 9 bases aligning to TRBD2. The sample consisted of peripheral blood. The receptor was derived from a man aged 30-40 years with Graves' ophthalmopathy. Donor details come from another sample of the same person, matched by shared clones. The CDR3 protein sequence reads: CASSLAARLAVSYEQYF. The nucleotide sequence is given as TGTGCCAGCAGCTTAGCAGCTCGACTAGCGGTATCCTACGAGCAGTACTTC.